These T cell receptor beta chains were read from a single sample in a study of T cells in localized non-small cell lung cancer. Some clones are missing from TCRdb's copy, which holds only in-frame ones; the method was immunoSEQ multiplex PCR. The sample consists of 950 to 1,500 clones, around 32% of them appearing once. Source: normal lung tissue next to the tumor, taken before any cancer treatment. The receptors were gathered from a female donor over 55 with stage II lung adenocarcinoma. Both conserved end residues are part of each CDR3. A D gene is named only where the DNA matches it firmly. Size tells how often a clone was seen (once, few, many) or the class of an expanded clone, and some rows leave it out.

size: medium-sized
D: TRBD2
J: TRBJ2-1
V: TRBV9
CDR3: CASSVVGTSREGEQFF

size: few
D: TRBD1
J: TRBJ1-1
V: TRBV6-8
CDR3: CASSYPDREGETFF

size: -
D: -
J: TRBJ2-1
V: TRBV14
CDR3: CASSPRPRVNEQFF

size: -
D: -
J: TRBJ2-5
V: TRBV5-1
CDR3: CASSREGVRFIETQYF

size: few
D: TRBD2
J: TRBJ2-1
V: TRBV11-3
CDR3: CASSLVELAGDEQFF

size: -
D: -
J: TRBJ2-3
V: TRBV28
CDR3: CVSSFVSGTDTQYF

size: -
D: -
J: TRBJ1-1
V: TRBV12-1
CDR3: CASSTGTANTEAFF

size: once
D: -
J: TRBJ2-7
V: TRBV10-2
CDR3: CASRFGGSGEQYF

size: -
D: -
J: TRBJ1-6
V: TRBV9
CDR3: CASSRDRSYNSPLHF

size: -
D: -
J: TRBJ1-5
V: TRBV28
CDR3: CASSPPRGPQHF

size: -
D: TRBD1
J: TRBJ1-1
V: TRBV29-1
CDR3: CSVAQQGSTEAFF

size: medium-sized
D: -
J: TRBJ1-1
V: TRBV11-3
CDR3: CASSLGEHRREAFF

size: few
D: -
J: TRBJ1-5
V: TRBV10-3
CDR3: CASSEASEQPQHF

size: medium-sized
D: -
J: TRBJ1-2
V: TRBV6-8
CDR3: CASSYQGREGGYTF

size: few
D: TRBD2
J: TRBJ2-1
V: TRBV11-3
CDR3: CASSFSLAGDNEQFF

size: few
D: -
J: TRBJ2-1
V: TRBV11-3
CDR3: CASSSRQGGDEQFF

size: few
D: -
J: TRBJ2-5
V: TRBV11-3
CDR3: CASSLAGWDEQETQYF

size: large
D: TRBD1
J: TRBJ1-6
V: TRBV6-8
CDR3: CASRDLTGGSSPLHF

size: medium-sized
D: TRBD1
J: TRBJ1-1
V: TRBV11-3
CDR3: CASSSISGTDSLLRTEAFF

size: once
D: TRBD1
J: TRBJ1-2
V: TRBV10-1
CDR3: CARNRDRDSDGYTF

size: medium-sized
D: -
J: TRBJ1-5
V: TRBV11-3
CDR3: CASSSTLAGDQPQHF

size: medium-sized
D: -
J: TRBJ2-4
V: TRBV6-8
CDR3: CASAPALGNIQYF

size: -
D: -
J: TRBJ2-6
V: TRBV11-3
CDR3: CASSANMRGTGANVLTF

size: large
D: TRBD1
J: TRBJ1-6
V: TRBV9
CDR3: CASSVEGGGYNSPLHF

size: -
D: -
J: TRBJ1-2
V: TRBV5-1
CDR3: CASSLEVSQNYGYTF

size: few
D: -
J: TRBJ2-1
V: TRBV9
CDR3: CASSVGGVEEQFF

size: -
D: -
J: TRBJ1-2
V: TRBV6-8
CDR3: CATQGSSYGYTF

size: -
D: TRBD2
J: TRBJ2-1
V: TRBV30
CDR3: CAWTEPSSGRGNEQFF

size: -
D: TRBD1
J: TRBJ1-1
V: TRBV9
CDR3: CASSPIDRGTEAFF

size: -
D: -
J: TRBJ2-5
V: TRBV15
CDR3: CATRTGGAQETQYF

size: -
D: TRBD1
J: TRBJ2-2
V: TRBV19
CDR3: CASGDRNTGELFF

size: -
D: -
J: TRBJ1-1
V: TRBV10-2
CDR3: CASSESLKDLGTEAFF

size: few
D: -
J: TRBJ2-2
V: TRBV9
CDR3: CASSVGDKTGELFF

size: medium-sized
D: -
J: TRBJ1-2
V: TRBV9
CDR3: CASSPEGGPNYGYTF

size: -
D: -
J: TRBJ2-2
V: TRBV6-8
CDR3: CASKNSRNTGELFF

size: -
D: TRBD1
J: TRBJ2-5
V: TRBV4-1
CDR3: CASSPQGAQGTQYF

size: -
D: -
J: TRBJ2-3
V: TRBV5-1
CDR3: CASSPSIATDTQYF

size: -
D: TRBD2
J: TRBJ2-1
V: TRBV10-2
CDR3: CASSRAGSGGLISEQFF

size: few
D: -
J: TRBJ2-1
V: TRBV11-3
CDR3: CASSLESYYNEQFF

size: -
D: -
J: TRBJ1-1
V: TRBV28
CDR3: CASSLGGGTEAFF

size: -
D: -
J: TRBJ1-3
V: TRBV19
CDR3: CASKGAGNENTIYF

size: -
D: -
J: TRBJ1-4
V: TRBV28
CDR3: CASSQYRGKEKLFF

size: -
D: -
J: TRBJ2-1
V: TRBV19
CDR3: CASSIDGGGQDEQFF

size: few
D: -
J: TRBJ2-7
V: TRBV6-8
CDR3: CASFEEFRYEQYF

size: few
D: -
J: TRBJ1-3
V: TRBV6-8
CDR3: CASEKQNSGNTIYF

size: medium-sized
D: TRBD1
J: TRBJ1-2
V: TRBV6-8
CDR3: CASSDTAGGIYGYTF

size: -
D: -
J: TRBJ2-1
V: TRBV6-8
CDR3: CASSLLMAPNNEQFF

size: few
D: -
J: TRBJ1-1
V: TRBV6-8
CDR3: CASSSQGRNTEAFF

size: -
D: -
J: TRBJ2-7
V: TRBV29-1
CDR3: CSVGQGEGYEQYF

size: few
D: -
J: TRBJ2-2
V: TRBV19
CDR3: CASRGYSGLGGELFF

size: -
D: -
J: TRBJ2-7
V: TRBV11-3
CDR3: CASSSRDWSYEQYF